These 15 T cell receptor beta chains came from one sample sequenced in a study of control samples from healthy donors and cancer patients. Profiled with immunoSEQ multiplex PCR; TCRdb holds only in-frame clones, not every one. This table holds about 18,000 clones, approximately 78% found once. What was sequenced was PBMCs. The receptors originated from a man older than 75 with head and neck cancer.

The V gene is TRBV5-5, the J gene TRBJ2-1; TRBD1 matches 7 bases. Germline V CDR1 and CDR2: SGHKS, YYEKEE (reference sequence). V gave up 4 bases and J gave up 12 bases; unmatched junction bases: 10. The CDR3 sequence is 13 residues long. CDR3 DNA: TGTGCCAGCAGCGGACTCACAGGGGATTGGCAGTTCTTC. Amino acids: CASSGLTGDWQFF.

As for this clone: One end of the junction is discordant with germline, which a read error may explain. The chain couples TRBV24-1 to TRBJ2-7; no clear D. The CDR3 has 12 amino acids. Germline-derived CDR1 and CDR2 are KGHDR and SFDVKD. CDR3 coding DNA: TGTGCCACCAGTGATCATATTGGCGAGCGGTACTTC. Translation: CATSDHIGERYF.

The chain has TRBV4-3 and TRBJ2-1, with D unclear. The CDR3 has 16 amino acids. V lost 0 bases, J lost 1 base, and 10 bases lay in between. The germline gives CDR1 LGHNA, CDR2 YSLEER. The CDR3 here is CASSQDSRGSYNEQFF. For the CDR3, the DNA is TGCGCCAGCAGCCAAGATTCGCGAGGATCCTACAATGAGCAGTTCTTC.

V and J are TRBV18 and TRBJ2-7; D tentatively fits TRBD1 or TRBD2 (5 bases each). Per germline, CDR1 KGHSH and CDR2 LQKENI. Trimming pared 6 bases from V and 3 bases from J, leaving 12 bases between. This CDR3 region has 13 residues. The CDR3 DNA is TGTGCCAGCTCGCCCGGGACCAGCTACGAGCAGTACTTC. Amino acids: CASSPGTSYEQYF. Looking up the rest from reference TRBV18 and TRBJ2-7 gives the full variable domain: NAGVMQNPRHLVRRRGQEARLRCSPMKGHSHVYWYRQLPEEGLKFMVYLQKENIIDESGMPKERFSAEFPKEGPSILRIQQVVRGDSAAYFCASSPGTSYEQYFGPGTRLTVT.

This clone has only a few counts. Other nucleotide sequences in the sample specify the same CDR3. This rearrangement joins TRBV6-5 to TRBJ2-7; 8 nucleotides agree with TRBD1. Germline V CDR1 and CDR2: MNHEY, SVGAGI. V was pared by 0 bases and J by 0 bases, with 1 base of the junction left unmatched. CDR3 length equals 15 residues. CDR3 in amino acids: CASSYSGTGSYEQYF. CDR3 DNA: TGTGCCAGCAGTTACTCCGGGACAGGCTCCTACGAGCAGTACTTC.

The chain recombines TRBV27 with TRBJ1-1, with D perhaps matching TRBD1 (5 bases). V lost 4 bases and J 4 bases, leaving 13 bases between the germline ends. This CDR3 has 14 residues. The germline CDR1 and CDR2 sequences are MNHEY and SMNVEV (reference sequence). CDR3 sequence (DNA): TGTGCCAGCAGTTCACACAGGTTCGGCACTGAAGCTTTCTTT. This codes for CASSSHRFGTEAFF.

The chain has TRBV7-9 and TRBJ1-5; D gene uncertain. The length of the CDR3 is 13 residues. V gave up 5 bases and J gave up 6 bases, with 11 bases separating them. Germline V gene data show CDR1 as SEHNR and CDR2 as FQNEAQ (reference sequence). CDR3 DNA: TGTGCCAGCAGCATGGGATTTCTTCAGCCCCAGCATTTT. This encodes CASSMGFLQPQHF.

V gene TRBV7-7 combines with J gene TRBJ2-7; 7 bases agree with TRBD1. V lost 5 bases and J lost 3; bases outside the gene matches: 10. Germline V gene data show CDR1 as SSHAT and CDR2 as FNYEAQ (reference sequence). The CDR3 runs to 15 residues. As DNA, the CDR3 is TGTGCCAGCAGCCCCGCGGTGGACAGGATCTACGAGCAGTACTTC. Protein product: CASSPAVDRIYEQYF.

The V gene is TRBV2, the J gene TRBJ2-5; D perhaps matches TRBD1 (5 bases). The V end was cut by 4 bases, the J end by 5 bases, with 11 bases between. Germline CDR1 SNHLY, CDR2 FYNNEI. This CDR3 spans 13 amino acids. The CDR3 is CASSGGVRETQYF. In DNA form, the CDR3 reads TGTGCCAGCAGTGGGGGCGTAAGGGAGACCCAGTACTTC. The full variable domain, in which reference TRBV2 and TRBJ2-5 provide the parts outside the CDR3, is EPEVTQTPSHQVTQMGQEVILRCVPISNHLYFYWYRQILGQKVEFLVSFYNNEISEKSEIFDDQFSVERPDGSNFTLKIRSTKLEDSAMYFCASSGGVRETQYFGPGTRLLVL.

The chain has TRBV7-2 and TRBJ2-7; D is possibly TRBD2 (6 bases). The CDR3 length is 15 residues. The V gene's germline CDR1 is SGHTA and CDR2 FQGNSA. Trimming stripped 2 bases from V and 0 bases from J, with 11 bases between. The CDR3 sequence is CASSLRFSGSYEQYF. Here the CDR3 DNA reads TGTGCCAGCAGCTTAAGGTTTAGCGGCTCCTACGAGCAGTACTTC.

The chain recombines TRBV12-3 or TRBV12-4 with TRBJ2-1; D gene ambiguous. V gave up 6 bases and J gave up 10 bases, with 10 bases separating them. This CDR3 comprises 11 residues. This CDR3 is CASRYDAEQFF. The CDR3 DNA is TGTGCCAGCAGATACGATGCGGAGCAGTTCTTC.

The table lists this clone with a count of one. The chain recombines TRBV2 with TRBJ1-2, with 9 positions matching TRBD1. The V gene end was trimmed by 7 bases and the J gene end by 3 bases; junction bases not matched to a gene: 12. Per the germline V gene, CDR1 is SNHLY and CDR2 is FYNNEI. The CDR3 extends over 16 amino acids. CDR3 in amino acids: CASMDRTGGAYYGYTF. The CDR3 DNA reads TGTGCCAGCATGGACCGTACAGGGGGCGCTTACTATGGCTACACCTTC.

The rearrangement links TRBV2 to TRBJ2-7, with TRBD1 matching 9 bases. This CDR3 is 14 amino acids long. Trimming at V came to 5 bases and at J to 5 bases, leaving 7 bases not matched to a gene. Germline V gives CDR1 SNHLY, CDR2 FYNNEI. The CDR3 DNA reads as TGTGCCAGCAGTCTCCGGACAGGGGTACACGAGCAGTACTTC. Translation gives CASSLRTGVHEQYF.

This chain links TRBV7-2 with TRBJ2-7; D assignment may be TRBD1 or TRBD2 (7 bases each). The germline CDR1 and CDR2 sequences are SGHTA and FQGNSA. The CDR3 contains 15 residues. Trimming stripped 5 bases from V and 5 bases from J, with 19 bases between. CDR3 region: CASSPGGGPYNEQYF. CDR3 nucleotides: TGTGCCAGCAGCCCAGGGGGAGGGCCGTATAACGAGCAGTACTTC.

The genes are TRBV5-1 and TRBJ2-7; 12 nucleotides agree with TRBD2. Per germline, CDR1 SGHRS and CDR2 YFSETQ. CDR3 length: 16 residues. V was clipped by 5 bases and J by 0 bases; unmatched bases: 6. The CDR3 region has the DNA TGCGCCAGCAGACACGGACTAGCGGGAAGCTCCTACGAGCAGTACTTC. It specifies CASRHGLAGSSYEQYF.